The 32 T cell receptor beta chains below were found in one sample sequenced in a study of CD4+ T cells in melanoma (dated 2022 in TCRdb). Receptor amplification or capture employed the immunoSEQ multiplex PCR assay. TCRdb re-hosts the immuneACCESS table, in-frame sequences only. Its copies lack some clones; in the studies checked, an unresolved V gene accounts for under half of them, and the cause for the rest is not known. This sample comprises 50,000 to 60,000 clones, over 60% of them detected only once. The ten biggest clones cover 4.8% of the sample. The sequenced material came from tumor tissue. Receptors were obtained from a human donor with melanoma.

V usage is TRBV9 and J usage is TRBJ2-1; TRBD1 aligns across 9 bases. Germline loops: CDR1 SGDLS, CDR2 YYNGEE. The length of the CDR3 is 15 residues. The J segment lost 9 bases and the V segment lost 3 bases, leaving 10 bases of the junction unmatched. The CDR3 DNA follows: TGTGCCAGCAGCGGCCCCGGGACAGGGTTCCGTGAGCAGTTCTTC. Its translation: CASSGPGTGFREQFF.

V is TRBV28 and J is TRBJ2-2; 9 bases are a match to TRBD1. The CDR3 has 17 residues. Germline V CDR1 and CDR2: MDHEN, SYDVKM. With V trimmed by 5 bases and J by 3 bases, 10 bases remained unmatched. CDR3 coding DNA: TGTGCCAGCAGTGCCTCCGGGACAGGGTCTTACACCGGGGAGCTGTTTTTT. This gives the protein CASSASGTGSYTGELFF.

In its sample, this clone was seen a few times. The V call is TRBV7-2, the J call TRBJ1-5; tentative D call: TRBD1 (5 bases). The CDR3 totals 14 residues. Germline V CDR1 and CDR2: SGHTA, FQGNSA. V lost 0 bases to trimming and J lost 4 bases, with 7 bases between them. The chain's CDR3 is CASSLAAGNQPQHF. In DNA, the CDR3 is TGTGCCAGCAGCTTAGCGGCAGGGAATCAGCCCCAGCATTTT.

This chain connects TRBV14 to TRBJ2-3, with D perhaps given as TRBD1 or TRBD2 (5 bases each). CDR1 is SGHDN and CDR2 is FVKESK in the germline V gene. CDR3 length equals 12 residues. V lost 4 bases and J lost 8, with 10 bases in between. The CDR3 region is CASSPRGFTQYF. The CDR3 bases are TGTGCCAGCAGCCCGAGGGGCTTTACGCAGTATTTT.

The chain joins TRBV19 to TRBJ1-2; D is unclear. Germline V gives CDR1 LNHDA, CDR2 SQIVND (reference sequence). The germline V and J ends were trimmed by 11 bases and 7 bases, with 23 bases remaining between them. CDR3 size: 14 residues. The CDR3 nucleotides are TGTGCCTGTGGTTTATCCGGGCCCACCGTTGGCTACACCTTC. It is translated as CACGLSGPTVGYTF.

This clone was seen once. The rearrangement uses TRBV7-6 and TRBJ2-1, with 8 bases identical to TRBD1. After removal of 3 bases from V and 4 bases from J, the junction contained 5 bases not matched to a gene. This CDR3 has 15 residues. Germline CDR1 is SGHVS and CDR2 is FNYEAQ. The CDR3 region has the DNA TGTGCCAGCAGCTTTGAACAGGGGGGATACAATGAGCAGTTCTTC. This sequence encodes CASSFEQGGYNEQFF.

The chain carries TRBV9 and TRBJ1-5, with a weak D call TRBD1 (6 bases). Germline CDR1 is SGDLS and CDR2 is YYNGEE. Trimming shortened V by 4 bases and J by 0 bases, and 11 bases separated the two germline ends. This CDR3 region has 15 residues. The CDR3 DNA reads as TGTGCCAGCAGCCCTGGGGGGGCTAGCAATCAGCCCCAGCATTTT. It yields the protein CASSPGGASNQPQHF.

This clone was picked up one time. The chain links TRBV5-6 to TRBJ1-6; D not certain. The CDR3 length is 13 residues. CDR1 is SGHDT, CDR2 YYEEEE, per germline. V lost 2 bases to trimming and J lost 4 bases, with 4 bases between them. CDR3 region: CASSFGYNSPLHF. CDR3 sequence (DNA): TGTGCCAGCAGCTTTGGGTATAATTCACCCCTCCACTTT.

This clone was seen repeatedly, ten times or more. The chain employs TRBV19 and TRBJ1-1; TRBD1 is a possible D gene (5 bases). Trimming removed 7 bases from V and 0 bases from J, with 9 bases in between. The CDR3 covers 13 residues. The germline V gene encodes CDR1 LNHDA and CDR2 SQIVND (reference sequence). The CDR3 loop reads CASTDRVNTEAFF. As DNA, the CDR3 is TGTGCCAGTACCGACAGAGTGAACACTGAAGCTTTCTTT.

The V and J genes are TRBV15 and TRBJ1-1; 12 bases fit TRBD1. The CDR3 has 18 amino acids. V dropped 3 bases and J dropped 5; count of bases not matched to a gene: 13. The germline CDR1 and CDR2 sequences are LNHNV and YYDKDF (reference sequence). The CDR3 protein is CATSSLKGQGAMGTEAFF. The DNA of the CDR3 is TGTGCCACCAGCAGCTTAAAGGGACAGGGGGCGATGGGGACTGAAGCTTTCTTT.

The chain links TRBV5-1 to TRBJ2-7, with D perhaps TRBD1 (6 bases). The CDR3 is made up of 17 amino acids. Germline V gives CDR1 SGHRS, CDR2 YFSETQ. Deletions cut 4 bases from V and 4 bases from J, with 24 bases between. The chain's CDR3 is CASSPSPRQALGYEQYF. CDR3 coding DNA: TGCGCCAGCAGCCCCAGCCCGAGACAGGCTCTCGGGTACGAGCAGTACTTC.

The rearrangement uses TRBV27 and TRBJ2-7; D gene uncertain. The germline CDR1 and CDR2 sequences are MNHEY and SMNVEV (reference sequence). The CDR3 has 15 amino acids. Deletions cut 3 bases from V and 0 bases from J, with 12 bases between. DNA of the CDR3: TGTGCCAGCAGTTTGACACCTGCCCACTCCTACGAGCAGTACTTC. Encoded protein: CASSLTPAHSYEQYF.

The rearrangement joins TRBV5-1 to TRBJ1-1; D is perhaps TRBD1 (5 bases). The CDR3 covers 13 residues. CDR1 is SGHRS, CDR2 YFSETQ, per germline. The germline V and J ends were trimmed by 4 bases and 7 bases, with 14 bases remaining between them. The CDR3 loop is CASSRGTGFEAFF. The CDR3 DNA follows: TGCGCCAGCAGCCGCGGGACGGGATTTGAAGCTTTCTTT.

The chain combines TRBV19 with TRBJ1-3; possibly TRBD1 for D (6 bases). CDR1 and CDR2 from the germline V gene are LNHDA and SQIVND (reference sequence). Trimming took off 5 bases at V and 5 bases at J, with 22 bases between the two ends. This CDR3 spans 17 amino acids. CDR3 sequence: CASSSKLRTDRRNTIYF. The DNA for the CDR3 is TGTGCCAGTAGTTCCAAGCTGAGGACAGACAGACGAAACACCATATATTTT.

The chain has TRBV5-1 and TRBJ1-2, with a weak D call TRBD1 (5 bases). Trimming took 4 bases from V and 5 from J, leaving 9 bases between them. In germline, CDR1 is SGHRS, CDR2 YFSETQ. The CDR3 extends over 12 amino acids. The CDR3, as DNA: TGCGCCAGCAGCATGACAGCGTATGGCTACACCTTC. It specifies CASSMTAYGYTF. Looking up the rest from reference TRBV5-1 and TRBJ1-2 gives the full variable domain: KAGVTQTPRYLIKTRGQQVTLSCSPISGHRSVSWYQQTPGQGLQFLFEYFSETQRNKGNFPGRFSGRQFSNSRSEMNVSTLELGDSALYLCASSMTAYGYTFGSGTRLTVV.

The chain links TRBV9 to TRBJ1-4, with a weak D call TRBD1 (6 bases). CDR1 and CDR2 (germline): SGDLS, YYNGEE. V shed 4 bases and J shed 8 bases, with 21 bases lying between them. The CDR3 totals 16 residues. DNA for the CDR3: TGTGCCAGCAGCCCCGGTGGGGGGGCCCAAGGCGAAAAACTGTTTTTT. Translation: CASSPGGGAQGEKLFF. Based on the CDR3 plus reference TRBV9 and TRBJ1-4, the full variable domain is DSGVTQTPKHLITATGQRVTLRCSPRSGDLSVYWYQQSLDQGLQFLIQYYNGEERAKGNILERFSAQQFPDLHSELNLSSLELGDSALYFCASSPGGGAQGEKLFFGSGTQLSVL.

This chain links TRBV7-9 with TRBJ1-1; D possibly corresponds to TRBD1 (6 bases). Germline V gives CDR1 SEHNR, CDR2 FQNEAQ (reference sequence). Trimming cost V 1 base and J 11 bases, with 17 bases left between them. This CDR3 spans 14 amino acids. Here the CDR3 DNA reads TGTGCCAGCAGCTTAGAGGTGGGGGGGGCGCGGGCTTTCTTT. Translation gives CASSLEVGGARAFF.

This chain connects TRBV6-5 to TRBJ2-7; 8 bases are a match to TRBD1. With 2 bases clipped from V and 7 bases from J, the junction kept 7 bases outside the gene matches. Germline V gene sequence: CDR1 MNHEY, CDR2 SVGAGI. The CDR3 totals 14 residues. CDR3: CASSYGDRWGEQYF. Here the CDR3 DNA reads TGTGCCAGCAGTTACGGGGACAGGTGGGGGGAGCAGTACTTC.

This clone showed up just a few times. The chain combines TRBV15 with TRBJ2-5, with 8 bases fitting TRBD2. After removal of 1 base from V and 5 bases from J, the junction contained 9 bases not matched to a gene. Germline V CDR1 and CDR2: LNHNV, YYDKDF (reference sequence). This CDR3 has 16 amino acids. The DNA of the CDR3 is TGTGCCACCAGCAGAGGTGCGGGGGGCGGATTTGAGACCCAGTACTTC. Translating it yields CATSRGAGGGFETQYF.

There are a few counts of this clone. The chain combines TRBV9 with TRBJ2-5; TRBD1 matches 12 bases. The CDR3 totals 18 residues. Germline CDR1 is SGDLS and CDR2 is YYNGEE. The ends lost 0 bases at V and 5 bases at J; junction bases unmatched: 11. The CDR3: CASSVAKGGTGGEETQYF. CDR3 bases: TGTGCCAGCAGCGTAGCGAAGGGGGGGACAGGGGGCGAGGAGACCCAGTACTTC.

The chain is built from TRBV7-8 and TRBJ2-7; the D is unclear. Trimming shortened V by 5 bases and J by 1 base, and 15 bases separated the two germline ends. The CDR3 sequence is 15 residues long. Germline assignment: CDR1 SGHVS and CDR2 FQNEAQ. DNA of the CDR3: TGTGCCAGCAGCCCCCGTCCGTTGGATTCCTACGAGCAGTACTTC. It translates to CASSPRPLDSYEQYF.

This clone was counted between two and nine times. The chain joins TRBV9 to TRBJ1-2, with D hard to call. The CDR3 totals 13 residues. V was pared by 0 bases and J by 0 bases, with 3 bases between. The germline CDR1 and CDR2 sequences are SGDLS and YYNGEE. As DNA, the CDR3 is TGTGCCAGCAGCGTAGAGGCTAACTATGGCTACACCTTC. Its protein is CASSVEANYGYTF. The complete variable domain, with remaining parts taken from reference TRBV9 and TRBJ1-2, reads DSGVTQTPKHLITATGQRVTLRCSPRSGDLSVYWYQQSLDQGLQFLIQYYNGEERAKGNILERFSAQQFPDLHSELNLSSLELGDSALYFCASSVEANYGYTFGSGTRLTVV.

J is TRBJ2-2 and V is TRBV7-2, with D unresolved. V was clipped by 1 base and J by 5 bases, with 14 bases between them. Germline CDR1 reads SGHTA; CDR2 reads FQGNSA. The CDR3 totals 16 residues. In DNA form, the CDR3 reads TGTGCCAGCAGCTTAGTGGGTGGTGGGATAACCGGGGAGCTGTTTTTT. Translating gives CASSLVGGGITGELFF.

CDR3 coding DNA: TGTGCCAGCAGCTTAGGGGGGCAGGCGAACACCGGGGAGCTGTTTTTT. It specifies CASSLGGQANTGELFF. V and J are TRBV7-2 and TRBJ2-2, with a possible D match to TRBD1 (6 bases). The germline V gene encodes CDR1 SGHTA and CDR2 FQGNSA. The CDR3 length is 16 residues. The V end lost 1 base, the J end lost 0 bases, and 9 bases lay between the germline ends. Drawing the rest from reference TRBV7-2 and TRBJ2-2, the complete variable domain is GAGVSQSPSNKVTEKGKDVELRCDPISGHTALYWYRQSLGQGLEFLIYFQGNSAPDKSGLPSDRFSAERTGGSVSTLTIQRTQQEDSAVYLCASSLGGQANTGELFFGEGSRLTVL.

This clone was observed a single time. V gene TRBV28 combines with J gene TRBJ2-7, with D perhaps TRBD2 (7 bases). V was cut by 5 bases and J by 4 bases, with 12 bases left in between. The CDR3 length is 13 residues. From germline, CDR1 is MDHEN and CDR2 SYDVKM. This chain's CDR3 is CASSGGAGYEQYF. Written as DNA, the CDR3 is TGTGCCAGCAGTGGGGGGGCGGGGTACGAGCAGTACTTC.

This chain joins TRBV18 and TRBJ1-3, with D maybe TRBD1 (5 bases). CDR1 and CDR2 (germline): KGHSH, LQKENI. The germline V and J ends were trimmed by 6 bases and 0 bases, with 18 bases remaining between them. The CDR3 is made up of 17 amino acids. CDR3 loop: CASSPRSQGNSGNTIYF. As DNA, the CDR3 is TGTGCCAGCTCCCCCAGGTCCCAGGGAAACTCTGGAAACACCATATATTTT.

This chain uses TRBV6-6 with TRBJ2-3, with a possible D match to TRBD2 (6 bases). From germline, CDR1 is MNHNY and CDR2 SVGAGI (reference sequence). The CDR3 loop spans 13 amino acids. The germline V and J ends were trimmed by 6 bases and 5 bases, with 12 bases remaining between them. CDR3 sequence: CASSWGVGDTQYF. DNA of the CDR3: TGTGCCAGCAGCTGGGGGGTGGGAGATACGCAGTATTTT.

This clone was seen ten or more times. V is TRBV5-5 and J is TRBJ1-5; D is undetermined. The CDR3 covers 15 residues. CDR1 is SGHKS and CDR2 is YYEKEE in the germline V gene (reference sequence). The ends were cut back, 4 bases at V and 3 bases at J, with 14 bases in the middle. CDR3 sequence: CASSPGAAYNQPQHF. The CDR3 nucleotides are TGTGCCAGCAGCCCGGGAGCAGCCTACAATCAGCCCCAGCATTTT.

CDR3 in amino acids: CARGRLGTGATDTQYF. DNA for the CDR3: TGTGCCAGAGGGAGGTTGGGGACGGGCGCGACAGATACGCAGTATTTT. This chain connects TRBV6-4 to TRBJ2-3; maybe TRBD2 (6 bases). The CDR3 consists of 16 residues. Germline V gene sequence: CDR1 MRHNA, CDR2 SNTAGT. Trimming took 9 bases from V and 3 from J, leaving 22 bases between them.

The chain joins TRBV2 to TRBJ1-1; 7 positions agree with TRBD1. The length of the CDR3 is 16 residues. Germline loops: CDR1 SNHLY, CDR2 FYNNEI. Losses at the gene ends were 3 bases for V and 4 bases for J; bases not matched to a gene: 11. Here the CDR3 reads CASSDVGGSSSTEAFF. DNA for the CDR3: TGTGCCAGCAGTGATGTAGGGGGCAGTTCGAGCACTGAAGCTTTCTTT.

The chain joins TRBV18 to TRBJ1-6; D is possibly TRBD1 (5 bases). Germline CDR1 is KGHSH and CDR2 is LQKENI. The CDR3 is made up of 15 amino acids. Trimming left V 6 bases short and J 5 bases short, with 14 bases between. This CDR3 is CASSVRESDNSPLHF. The DNA of the CDR3 is TGTGCCAGCTCGGTCAGGGAGTCCGATAATTCACCCCTCCACTTT.

The chain employs TRBV9 and TRBJ1-6; D call uncertain. Trimming left V 2 bases short and J 10 bases short, with 7 bases between. Germline CDR1 reads SGDLS; CDR2 reads YYNGEE. This CDR3 is 12 amino acids long. The CDR3 sequence is CASSVPGSPLHF. The CDR3 DNA follows: TGTGCCAGCAGCGTTCCGGGGTCACCCCTCCACTTT.